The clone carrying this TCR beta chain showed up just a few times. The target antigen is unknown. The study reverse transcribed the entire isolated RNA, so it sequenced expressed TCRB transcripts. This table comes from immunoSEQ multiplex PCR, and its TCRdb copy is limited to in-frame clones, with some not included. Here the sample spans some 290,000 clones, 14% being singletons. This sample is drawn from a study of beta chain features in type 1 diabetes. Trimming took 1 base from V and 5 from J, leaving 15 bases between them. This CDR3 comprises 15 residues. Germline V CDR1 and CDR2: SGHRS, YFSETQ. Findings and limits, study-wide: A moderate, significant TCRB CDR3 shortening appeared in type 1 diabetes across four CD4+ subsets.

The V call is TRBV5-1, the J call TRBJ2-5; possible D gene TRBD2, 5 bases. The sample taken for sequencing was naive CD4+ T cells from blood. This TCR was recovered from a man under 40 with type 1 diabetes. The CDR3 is CASSLREAVYETQYF. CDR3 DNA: TGCGCCAGCAGCTTGAGAGAAGCGGTCTATGAGACCCAGTACTTC.